These T cell receptor beta chains were read from a single sample in a study of T cells after yellow fever vaccination. Each CDR3 protein is one row after TCRdb ran MiXCR on the 5' RACE reads. The table includes a few hundred thousand distinct CDR3 sequences, 3.6% detected once. The specimen was PBMCs, collected on the day of the yellow fever booster vaccination. The receptors shown here come from a man aged 18 to 29 who received the YFV17D yellow fever vaccine. The CDR3 runs from the conserved cysteine through the conserved F or W. D genes are given only for firm matches. Clone size is given for some rows only: seen once, a few or many times, or a class if the clone is expanded.

v_gene	d_gene	abundance	j_gene	CDR3nt	CDR3aa
TRBV7-2	-	many	TRBJ2-3	TGTGCCAGCCATAGAGGGGGCACAGATACGCAGTATTTT	CASHRGGTDTQYF
TRBV7-9	TRBD2	-	TRBJ2-2	TGTGCCAGCAGCGCCCGGGAGGACGCCGGGGAGCTGTTTTTT	CASSAREDAGELFF
TRBV4-3	-	many	TRBJ2-7	TGCGCCAGCAGCCCCCAGCGAGGAGGCTACGAGCAGTACTTC	CASSPQRGGYEQYF
TRBV20-1	TRBD1	few	TRBJ2-1	TGCAGTGCACTGGACAGGGGGAATAGCAATGAGCAGTTCTTC	CSALDRGNSNEQFF
TRBV12-3/TRBV12-4	TRBD2	few	TRBJ2-1	TGTGCCAGCAAGGGACTAGCGGGCAATGAGCAGTTCTTC	CASKGLAGNEQFF
TRBV7-9	TRBD1	many	TRBJ1-4	TGTGCCAGCAGCCCAGGGGGGACTGGGAGGACGACTAATGAAAAACTGTTTTTT	CASSPGGTGRTTNEKLFF
TRBV5-5	-	few	TRBJ2-3	TGTGCCAGCAGCTTGGAGCAGGAAGAGGGTAACACAGATACGCAGTATTTT	CASSLEQEEGNTDTQYF
TRBV10-3	-	-	TRBJ1-1	TGTGCCATCAGTGAGTTACAGGGCCTGAACACTGAAGCTTTCTTT	CAISELQGLNTEAFF
TRBV7-3	TRBD1	few	TRBJ2-3	TGTGCCAGCAGCCGCACGAGACAGGGTAGCACAGATACGCAGTATTTT	CASSRTRQGSTDTQYF
TRBV29-1	-	few	TRBJ1-4	TGCAGCGTTGGGAGCGTAGCTCTTAATGAAAAACTGTTTTTT	CSVGSVALNEKLFF
TRBV7-2	-	many	TRBJ2-4	TGTGCCAGCAGCTTAGATCCGCGGGGAAACATTCAGTACTTC	CASSLDPRGNIQYF
TRBV19	-	-	TRBJ1-1	TGTGCCAGTACGGGGAGGGAAGGAGAGAACACTGAAGCTTTCTTT	CASTGREGENTEAFF
TRBV7-8	TRBD1	many	TRBJ2-2	TGTGCCAGCAGCCAGACAGGGATGAACACCGGGGAGCTGTTTTTT	CASSQTGMNTGELFF
TRBV2	TRBD1	-	TRBJ1-3	TGTGCCAGCGGGGACAGGGGAAACACCATATATTTT	CASGDRGNTIYF
TRBV21-1	-	few	TRBJ2-1	TGTGCCAGCCGAAGGGGTAGCGGGGCCCGCTCCTACAATGAGCAGTTCTTC	CASRRGSGARSYNEQFF
TRBV20-1	-	many	TRBJ2-4	TGCAGTGCAAAGAAAGAAAACATTCAGTACTTC	CSAKKENIQYF
TRBV7-2	TRBD1	-	TRBJ1-1	TGTGCCAGCAGCTCCCAGGGGGCGAGCACTGAAGCTTTCTTT	CASSSQGASTEAFF
TRBV6-2/TRBV6-3	-	many	TRBJ2-6	TGTGCCACCCCCGCGAGCTCTGGGGCCAACGTCCTGACTTTC	CATPASSGANVLTF
TRBV7-7	TRBD1	few	TRBJ2-2	TGTGCCAGCAGCTTACCTAAATATGGACAGGGGGCGCCCGGCGGGGAGCTGTTTTTT	CASSLPKYGQGAPGGELFF
TRBV20-1	TRBD2	few	TRBJ2-3	TGCAGTGCCAGCCCCCCGGGACTAGTAGGTACGCAGTATTTT	CSASPPGLVGTQYF
TRBV7-6	-	few	TRBJ2-3	TGTGCCAGCAGCGCTGAGAGGGGAGATACGCAGTATTTT	CASSAERGDTQYF
TRBV4-1	-	many	TRBJ2-2	TGCGCCAGCAGCCAAGGGCCCCGGGGCACCGGGGAGCTGTTTTTT	CASSQGPRGTGELFF
TRBV4-1	-	many	TRBJ2-5	TGCGCCAGCAGCACACGACAGCTGGGGGAGACCCAGTACTTC	CASSTRQLGETQYF
TRBV5-1	TRBD2	-	TRBJ2-7	TGCGCCAGCAGCTTGGGGGCTAGCGGGTACGAGCAGTACTTC	CASSLGASGYEQYF
TRBV15	-	-	TRBJ1-4	TGTGCCACCAGCGTACCGGGCTATAATGAAAAACTGTTTTTT	CATSVPGYNEKLFF
TRBV7-9	-	many	TRBJ2-4	TGTGCCAGCAGCTTAGGGGGCTGGTCGGCCAAAAACATTCAGTACTTC	CASSLGGWSAKNIQYF
TRBV9	TRBD1	-	TRBJ2-2	TGTGCCAGCAGCACGAGGACAGGGCTTAGCGGGGAGCTGTTTTTT	CASSTRTGLSGELFF
TRBV15	TRBD2	few	TRBJ2-3	TGTGCCACCAAAGGACTAGCCCGCACAGATACGCAGTATTTT	CATKGLARTDTQYF
TRBV6-5	TRBD1	-	TRBJ2-3	TGTGCCAGCAGTTACTTCAGGACAGGAGGCACAGATACGCAGTATTTT	CASSYFRTGGTDTQYF
TRBV11-2	-	few	TRBJ2-1	TGTGCCAGCAGCCAACTAGGCATGACTATGGTTGGTGAGCAGTTCTTC	CASSQLGMTMVGEQFF
TRBV24-1	-	many	TRBJ2-5	TGTGCCACCAGTGATACATCCATACAAGAGACCCAGTACTTC	CATSDTSIQETQYF
TRBV20-1	TRBD1	-	TRBJ1-5	TGCAGTGCTAGAGATCCCCTCAACAGGGGCGGTCATCAGCCCCAGCATTTT	CSARDPLNRGGHQPQHF
TRBV6-1	-	-	TRBJ1-2	TGTGCCAGCAGTGCATCGGGGAATAGCTATGGCTACACCTTC	CASSASGNSYGYTF
TRBV6-2/TRBV6-3	-	few	TRBJ2-1	TGTGCCAGCAGTTACAAAGGCCAGGGCTACAATGAGCAGTTCTTC	CASSYKGQGYNEQFF
TRBV4-3	TRBD1	many	TRBJ2-3	TGCGCCAGCAGCCTTGGACAGGGACGTTTTACAGATACGCAGTATTTT	CASSLGQGRFTDTQYF
TRBV4-2	-	-	TRBJ2-5	TGTGCCAGCAGCCAAGATCGGGGCGGCCAGTGGAAGACCCAGTACTTC	CASSQDRGGQWKTQYF
TRBV15	-	-	TRBJ1-4	TGTGCCACCAGCAGAGATTCGCGGGGGTATGAAAAACTGTTTTTT	CATSRDSRGYEKLFF
TRBV10-3	-	many	TRBJ2-7	TGTGCCATCAAGGGCAGCAATAACTACGAACAGTACTTC	CAIKGSNNYEQYF
TRBV2	-	many	TRBJ2-3	TGTGCCAGCACGACGATGGGCACAGATACGCAGTATTTT	CASTTMGTDTQYF
TRBV7-2	-	-	TRBJ1-1	TGTGCCAGCAGCTTAGATTATGTTATGCGAGGCGGGGATGAAGCTTTCTTT	CASSLDYVMRGGDEAFF
TRBV19	TRBD1	-	TRBJ1-2	TGTGCCAGTAGTATCGGACAGGGAGAGGATGGCTACACCTTC	CASSIGQGEDGYTF
TRBV6-1	TRBD1	-	TRBJ2-7	TGTGCCAGCAGTCGTGGGACAGGCCCCTACGAGCAGTACTTC	CASSRGTGPYEQYF
TRBV29-1	TRBD1	-	TRBJ1-4	TGCAGCGTTGTTGGGATAGGGGGCTCCGAAAAACTGTTTTTT	CSVVGIGGSEKLFF
TRBV5-4	-	few	TRBJ1-3	TGTGCCAGCAGCTTGGCCGATCCGTTCTCTGGAAACACCATATATTTT	CASSLADPFSGNTIYF
TRBV12-3/TRBV12-4	-	-	TRBJ1-2	TGTGCCAGCAGTCAAAAGACAGGAGATGGCTACACCTTC	CASSQKTGDGYTF
TRBV19	TRBD1	few	TRBJ2-1	TGTGCCAGTAGTATAGGGGGACAGGCGACTTACAATGAGCAGTTCTTC	CASSIGGQATYNEQFF
TRBV4-3	TRBD2	-	TRBJ2-3	TGCGCCAGCAGCCAAGCGGGGGGGGCGGATACGCAGTATTTT	CASSQAGGADTQYF
TRBV20-1	TRBD2	many	TRBJ2-7	TGCAGTGCTCTATTAGCGGGGAGCTCCTACGAGCAGTACTTC	CSALLAGSSYEQYF
TRBV7-9	-	-	TRBJ2-1	TGTGCCAGCAGCTTTGGCCAGACCTACAATGAGCAGTTCTTC	CASSFGQTYNEQFF
TRBV10-3	-	-	TRBJ1-2	TGTGCCATCAGCCCTCGGGAGGGCTATGGCTACACCTTC	CAISPREGYGYTF
TRBV3-1	-	many	TRBJ2-7	TGTGCCAGCAGCCAAGGGCAGGGCGGGCTTCTCGAGCAGTACTTC	CASSQGQGGLLEQYF
TRBV20-1	-	many	TRBJ2-7	TGCAGTGCCGGGGCAGTAAACACCTACGAGCAGTACTTC	CSAGAVNTYEQYF
TRBV12-3/TRBV12-4	-	-	TRBJ1-4	TGTGCCAGCAGTTTGGGAAGTGCCGGAGATGAAAAACTGTTTTTT	CASSLGSAGDEKLFF
TRBV7-2	-	many	TRBJ2-2	TGTGCCAGCAGCCTTGCCCGGGAGCTGTTTTTT	CASSLARELFF
TRBV5-6	-	many	TRBJ1-2	TGTGCCAGCAGCTTAATGGGTCCCTCTGGCTACACCTTC	CASSLMGPSGYTF
TRBV6-2/TRBV6-3	TRBD2	-	TRBJ2-5	TGTGCCAGCAGAAAGCGGGGGCCCCAAGAGACCCAGTACTTC	CASRKRGPQETQYF
TRBV7-9	TRBD2	many	TRBJ2-1	TGTGCCAGCAGCTCTAGAACCCCTAGCACGCCGGGGGGGGAGCAGTTCTTC	CASSSRTPSTPGGEQFF
TRBV5-1	-	many	TRBJ2-1	TGCGCCAGCAGCTTGGTTACAGGTTCGGTCCCGAGCTCCTACAATGAGCAGTTCTTC	CASSLVTGSVPSSYNEQFF
TRBV28	-	-	TRBJ1-4	TGTGCCAGCAGCGAACCAACTAATGAAAAACTGTTTTTT	CASSEPTNEKLFF